This T cell receptor (beta chain) originates from a study of metastatic and nonmetastatic thyroid tumors. Study-level results: TCR beta diversity was reportedly significantly higher in malignant thyroid tumors than benign nodules, in blood and tumor.

Germline CDR1 is DFQATT and CDR2 is SNEGSKA (reference sequence). The CDR3 covers 17 residues. V lost 6 bases and J lost 5, with 25 bases in between. In the original analysis: A distant-metastasis classifier for papillary thyroid cancer was built using CDR3 differences across clinicopathological groups. TCRdb used MiXCR to call clones anew from the PCR reads. Here the V and J calls rest on TCRdb's processing, not on the authors' analysis. The sample records 53,000 or so clones, more than 20% being singletons. About this clone: Its antigen is unknown.

Thyroid surgery was performed in patients who had received no treatment beforehand. V gene TRBV20-1 combines with J gene TRBJ2-2; the D gene is possibly TRBD2 (6 bases). The clonotype was recovered from a female donor with papillary thyroid cancer or a benign thyroid nodule (not recorded which). Some clones in this sample may be carry-over from other donors' samples. The material sequenced was blood. In nucleotides, the CDR3 is TGCAGTGCGTGGGGGTCAGGCGGGGCAGGGAGAACCGGGGAGCTGTTTTTT. This codes for CSAWGSGGAGRTGELFF.